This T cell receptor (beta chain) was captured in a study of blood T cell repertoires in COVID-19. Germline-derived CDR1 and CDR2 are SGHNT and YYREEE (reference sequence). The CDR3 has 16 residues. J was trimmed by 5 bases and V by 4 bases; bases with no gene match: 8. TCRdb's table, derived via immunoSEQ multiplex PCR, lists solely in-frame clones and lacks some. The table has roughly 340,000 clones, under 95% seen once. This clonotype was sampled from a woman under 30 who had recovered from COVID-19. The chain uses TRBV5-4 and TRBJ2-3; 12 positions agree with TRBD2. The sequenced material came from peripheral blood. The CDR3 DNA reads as TGTGCCAGCAGCACGCTAGCGGGAGGGCCGGTAGATACGCAGTATTTT. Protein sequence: CASSTLAGGPVDTQYF.